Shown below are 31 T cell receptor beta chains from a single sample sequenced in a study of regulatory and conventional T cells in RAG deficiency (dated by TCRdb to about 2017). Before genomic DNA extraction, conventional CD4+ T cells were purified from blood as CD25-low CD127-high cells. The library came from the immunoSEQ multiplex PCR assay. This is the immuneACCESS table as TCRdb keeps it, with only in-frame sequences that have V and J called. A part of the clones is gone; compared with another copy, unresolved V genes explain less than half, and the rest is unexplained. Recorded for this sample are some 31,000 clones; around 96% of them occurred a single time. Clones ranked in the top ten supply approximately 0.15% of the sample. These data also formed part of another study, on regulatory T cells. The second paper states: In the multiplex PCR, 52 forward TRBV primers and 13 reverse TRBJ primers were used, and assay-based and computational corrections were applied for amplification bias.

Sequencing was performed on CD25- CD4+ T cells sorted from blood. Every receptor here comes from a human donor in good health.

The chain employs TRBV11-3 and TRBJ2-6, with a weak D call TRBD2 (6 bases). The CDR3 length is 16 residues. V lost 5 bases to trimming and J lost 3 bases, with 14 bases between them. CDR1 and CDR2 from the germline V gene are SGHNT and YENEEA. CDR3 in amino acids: CASSRGVGSGANVLTF. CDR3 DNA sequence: TGTGCCAGCAGCAGAGGCGTCGGGAGTGGGGCCAACGTCCTGACTTTC.

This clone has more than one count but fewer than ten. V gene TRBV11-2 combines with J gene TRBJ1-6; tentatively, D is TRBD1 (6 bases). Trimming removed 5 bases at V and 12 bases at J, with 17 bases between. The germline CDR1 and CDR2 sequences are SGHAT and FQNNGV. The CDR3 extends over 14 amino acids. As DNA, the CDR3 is TGTGCCAGCAGCCATAGGCCCAGGGGAGAACCCCTCCACTTT. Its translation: CASSHRPRGEPLHF. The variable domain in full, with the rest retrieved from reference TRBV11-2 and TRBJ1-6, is EAGVAQSPRYKIIEKRQSVAFWCNPISGHATLYWYQQILGQGPKLLIQFQNNGVVDDSQLPKDRFSAERLKGVDSTLKIQPAKLEDSAVYLCASSHRPRGEPLHFGNGTRLTVT.

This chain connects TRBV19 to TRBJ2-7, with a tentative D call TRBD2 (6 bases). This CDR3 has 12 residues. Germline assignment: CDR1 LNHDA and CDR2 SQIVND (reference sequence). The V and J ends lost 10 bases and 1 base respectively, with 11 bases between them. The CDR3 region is CATGTPSYEQYF. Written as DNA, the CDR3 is TGTGCCACCGGGACTCCTTCCTACGAGCAGTACTTC.

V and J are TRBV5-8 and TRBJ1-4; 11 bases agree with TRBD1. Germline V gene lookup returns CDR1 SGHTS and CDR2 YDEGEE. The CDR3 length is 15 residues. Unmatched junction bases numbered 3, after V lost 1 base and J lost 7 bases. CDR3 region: CASSLKDRGREKLFF. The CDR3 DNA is TGTGCCAGCAGCTTGAAGGACAGGGGGCGTGAAAAACTGTTTTTT.

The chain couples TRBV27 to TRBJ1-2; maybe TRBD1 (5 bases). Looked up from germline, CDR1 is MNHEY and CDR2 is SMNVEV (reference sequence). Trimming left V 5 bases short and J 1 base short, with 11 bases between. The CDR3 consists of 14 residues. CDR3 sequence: CASSRQGGNYGYTF. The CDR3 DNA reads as TGTGCCAGCAGTAGGCAGGGTGGTAACTATGGCTACACCTTC.

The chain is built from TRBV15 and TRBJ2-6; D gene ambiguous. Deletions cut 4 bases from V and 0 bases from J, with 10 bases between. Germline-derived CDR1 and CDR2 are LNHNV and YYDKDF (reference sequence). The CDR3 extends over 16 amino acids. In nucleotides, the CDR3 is TGTGCCACCAGCAATAGTGCCATCTCTGGGGCCAACGTCCTGACTTTC. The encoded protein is CATSNSAISGANVLTF.

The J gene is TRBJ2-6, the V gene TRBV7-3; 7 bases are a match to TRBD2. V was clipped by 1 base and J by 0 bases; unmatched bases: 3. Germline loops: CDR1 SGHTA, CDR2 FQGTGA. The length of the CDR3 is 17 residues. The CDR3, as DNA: TGTGCCAGCAGCTTAAATGGGGGGGGCTCTGGGGCCAACGTCCTGACTTTC. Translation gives CASSLNGGGSGANVLTF.

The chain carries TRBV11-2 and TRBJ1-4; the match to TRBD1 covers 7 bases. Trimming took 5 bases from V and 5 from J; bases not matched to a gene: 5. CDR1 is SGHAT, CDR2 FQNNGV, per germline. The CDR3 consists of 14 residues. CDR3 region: CASSLDRVNEKLFF. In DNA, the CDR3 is TGTGCCAGCAGCCTCGACAGGGTAAATGAAAAACTGTTTTTT.

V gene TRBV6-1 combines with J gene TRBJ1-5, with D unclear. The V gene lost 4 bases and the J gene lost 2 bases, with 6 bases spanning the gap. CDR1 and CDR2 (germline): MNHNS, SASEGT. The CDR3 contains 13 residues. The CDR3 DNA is TGTGCCAGCAGTGCACTGGGCAATCAGCCCCAGCATTTT. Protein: CASSALGNQPQHF.

The CDR3 region is CASSVGTGYNQPQHF. DNA of the CDR3: TGTGCCAGCAGTGTAGGGACAGGCTACAATCAGCCCCAGCATTTT. This chain connects TRBV6-1 to TRBJ1-5; 8 nucleotides match TRBD1. Germline-derived CDR1 and CDR2 are MNHNS and SASEGT. This CDR3 has 15 residues. V shed 4 bases, J shed 3 bases, and the junction held 5 bases outside the gene matches.

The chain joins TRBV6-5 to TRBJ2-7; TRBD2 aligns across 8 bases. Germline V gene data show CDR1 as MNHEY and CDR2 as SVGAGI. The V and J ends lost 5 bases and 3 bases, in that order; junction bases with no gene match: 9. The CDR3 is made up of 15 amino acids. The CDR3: CASSRPGLGFYEQYF. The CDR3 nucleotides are TGTGCCAGCAGTCGACCGGGACTAGGTTTCTACGAGCAGTACTTC.

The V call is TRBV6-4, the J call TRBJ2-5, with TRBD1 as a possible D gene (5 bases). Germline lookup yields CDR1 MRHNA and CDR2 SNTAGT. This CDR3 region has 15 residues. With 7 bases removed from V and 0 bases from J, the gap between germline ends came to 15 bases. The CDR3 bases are TGTGCCAGCAAGGTTGGACAATGGTACCAAGAGACCCAGTACTTC. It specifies CASKVGQWYQETQYF.

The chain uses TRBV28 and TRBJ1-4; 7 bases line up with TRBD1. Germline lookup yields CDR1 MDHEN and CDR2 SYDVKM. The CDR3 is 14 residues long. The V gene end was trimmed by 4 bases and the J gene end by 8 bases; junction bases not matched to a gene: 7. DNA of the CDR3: TGTGCCAGCAGTTCCACAGGGGTTGGGGAAAAACTGTTTTTT. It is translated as CASSSTGVGEKLFF.

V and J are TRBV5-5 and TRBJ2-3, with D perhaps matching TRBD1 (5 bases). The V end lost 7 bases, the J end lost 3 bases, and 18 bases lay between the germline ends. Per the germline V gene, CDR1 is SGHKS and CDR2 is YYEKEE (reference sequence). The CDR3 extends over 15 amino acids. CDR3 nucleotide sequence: TGTGCCAGCTTAGGGGCCGCACGGCGTACAGATACGCAGTATTTT. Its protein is CASLGAARRTDTQYF.

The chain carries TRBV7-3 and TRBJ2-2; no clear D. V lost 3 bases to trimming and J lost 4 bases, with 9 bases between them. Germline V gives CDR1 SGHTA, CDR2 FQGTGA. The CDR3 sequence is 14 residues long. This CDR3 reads CASSLELGTGELFF. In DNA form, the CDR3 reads TGTGCCAGCAGCTTGGAGCTGGGCACCGGGGAGCTGTTTTTT.

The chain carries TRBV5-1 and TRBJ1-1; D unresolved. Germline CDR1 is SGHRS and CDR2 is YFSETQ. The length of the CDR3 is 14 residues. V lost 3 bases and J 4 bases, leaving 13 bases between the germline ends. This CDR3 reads CASSSELGSTEAFF. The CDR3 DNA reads TGCGCCAGCAGCTCCGAGCTGGGGAGCACTGAAGCTTTCTTT. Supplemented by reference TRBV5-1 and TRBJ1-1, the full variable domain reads KAGVTQTPRYLIKTRGQQVTLSCSPISGHRSVSWYQQTPGQGLQFLFEYFSETQRNKGNFPGRFSGRQFSNSRSEMNVSTLELGDSALYLCASSSELGSTEAFFGQGTRLTVV.

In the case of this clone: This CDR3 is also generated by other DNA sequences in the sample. Here the CDR3 DNA reads TGCGCCAGCAGCCCAGCAGGGGATACCTACACTGAAGCTTTCTTT. Protein product: CASSPAGDTYTEAFF. This chain uses TRBV5-1 with TRBJ1-1, with D perhaps TRBD1 (6 bases). The CDR3 spans 15 residues. Germline V gives CDR1 SGHRS, CDR2 YFSETQ. V was clipped by 4 bases and J by 3 bases, with 16 bases between them.

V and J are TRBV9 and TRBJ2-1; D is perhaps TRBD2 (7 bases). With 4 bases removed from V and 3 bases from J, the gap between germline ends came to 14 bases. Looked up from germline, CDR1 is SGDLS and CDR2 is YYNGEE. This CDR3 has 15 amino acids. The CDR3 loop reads CASSPRGGDYNEQFF. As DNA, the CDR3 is TGTGCCAGCAGCCCGAGAGGGGGGGACTACAATGAGCAGTTCTTC.

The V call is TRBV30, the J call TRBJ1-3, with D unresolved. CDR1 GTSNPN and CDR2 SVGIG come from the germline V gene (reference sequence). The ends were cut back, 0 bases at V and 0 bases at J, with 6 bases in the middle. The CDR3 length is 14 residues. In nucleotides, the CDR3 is TGTGCCTGGAGTGTACTCTACTCTGGAAACACCATATATTTT. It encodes CAWSVLYSGNTIYF. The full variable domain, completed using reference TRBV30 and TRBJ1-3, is SQTIHQWPATLVQPVGSPLSLECTVEGTSNPNLYWYRQAAGRGLQLLFYSVGIGQISSEVPQNLSASRPQDRQFILSSKKLLLSDSGFYLCAWSVLYSGNTIYFGEGSWLTVV.

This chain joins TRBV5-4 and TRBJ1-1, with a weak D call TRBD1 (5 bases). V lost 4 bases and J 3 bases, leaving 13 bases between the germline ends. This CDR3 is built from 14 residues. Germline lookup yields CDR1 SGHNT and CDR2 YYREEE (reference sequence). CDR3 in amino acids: CASSGGRVDTEAFF. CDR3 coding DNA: TGTGCCAGCAGCGGGGGGAGGGTGGACACTGAAGCTTTCTTT.

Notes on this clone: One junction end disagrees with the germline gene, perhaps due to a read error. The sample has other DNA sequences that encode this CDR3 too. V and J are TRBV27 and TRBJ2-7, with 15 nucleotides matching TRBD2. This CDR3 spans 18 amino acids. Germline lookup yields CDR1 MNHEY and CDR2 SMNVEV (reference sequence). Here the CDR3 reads CASSLGGLAGGKIGEQYF. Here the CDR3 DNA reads TGCGCCAGCAGTTTGGGGGGACTAGCGGGGGGAAAAATTGGCGAGCAGTACTTC.

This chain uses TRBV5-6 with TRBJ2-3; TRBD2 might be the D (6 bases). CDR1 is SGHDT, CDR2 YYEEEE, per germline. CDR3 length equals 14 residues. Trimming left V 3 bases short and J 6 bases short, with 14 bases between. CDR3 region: CASSSISGGDTQYF. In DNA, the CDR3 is TGTGCCAGCAGCTCGATTAGCGGCGGTGATACGCAGTATTTT.

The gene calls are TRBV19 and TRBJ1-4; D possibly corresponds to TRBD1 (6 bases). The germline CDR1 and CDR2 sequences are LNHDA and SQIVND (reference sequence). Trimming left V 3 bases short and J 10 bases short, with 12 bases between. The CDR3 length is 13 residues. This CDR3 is CASSIRGRVKLFF. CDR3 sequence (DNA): TGTGCCAGTAGTATCAGGGGACGGGTAAAACTGTTTTTT.

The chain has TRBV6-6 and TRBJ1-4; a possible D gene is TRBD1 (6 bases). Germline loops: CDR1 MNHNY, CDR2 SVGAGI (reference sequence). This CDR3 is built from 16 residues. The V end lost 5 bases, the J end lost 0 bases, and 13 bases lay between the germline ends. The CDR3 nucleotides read TGTGCCAGCAGTACCCCTCGGACAGCAACTAATGAAAAACTGTTTTTT. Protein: CASSTPRTATNEKLFF.

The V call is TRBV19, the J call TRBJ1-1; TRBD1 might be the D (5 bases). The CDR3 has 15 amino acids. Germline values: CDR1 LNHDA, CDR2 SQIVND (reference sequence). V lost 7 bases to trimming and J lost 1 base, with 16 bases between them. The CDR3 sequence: CASIGLGQKNTEAFF. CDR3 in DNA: TGTGCCAGTATCGGGTTGGGGCAGAAGAACACTGAAGCTTTCTTT.

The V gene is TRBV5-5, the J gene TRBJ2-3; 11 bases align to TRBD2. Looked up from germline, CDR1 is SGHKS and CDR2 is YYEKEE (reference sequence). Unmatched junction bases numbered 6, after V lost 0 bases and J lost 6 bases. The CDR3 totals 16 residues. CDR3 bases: TGTGCCAGCAGCTTGGGTAGCGGGGGGGCGGGTGATACGCAGTATTTT. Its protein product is CASSLGSGGAGDTQYF.

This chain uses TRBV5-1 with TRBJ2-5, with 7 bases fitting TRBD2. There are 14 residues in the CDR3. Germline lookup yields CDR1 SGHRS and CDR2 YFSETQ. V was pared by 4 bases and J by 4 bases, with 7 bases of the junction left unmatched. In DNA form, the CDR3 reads TGCGCCAGCAGCCCGGGTTGGGGGGGAGAGACCCAGTACTTC. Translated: CASSPGWGGETQYF.

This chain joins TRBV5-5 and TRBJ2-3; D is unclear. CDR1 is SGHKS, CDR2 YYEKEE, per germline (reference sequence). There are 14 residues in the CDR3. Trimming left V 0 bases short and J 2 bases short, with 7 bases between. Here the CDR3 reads CASSLVRVTDTQYF. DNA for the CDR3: TGTGCCAGCAGCTTGGTCCGGGTCACAGATACGCAGTATTTT.

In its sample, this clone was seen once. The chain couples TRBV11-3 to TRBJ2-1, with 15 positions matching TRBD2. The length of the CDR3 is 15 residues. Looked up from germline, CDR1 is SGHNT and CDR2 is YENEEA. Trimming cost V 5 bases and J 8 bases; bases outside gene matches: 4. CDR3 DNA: TGTGCCAGCAGCCCCGGGACTAGCGGGGGGTATGAGCAGTTCTTC. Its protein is CASSPGTSGGYEQFF.

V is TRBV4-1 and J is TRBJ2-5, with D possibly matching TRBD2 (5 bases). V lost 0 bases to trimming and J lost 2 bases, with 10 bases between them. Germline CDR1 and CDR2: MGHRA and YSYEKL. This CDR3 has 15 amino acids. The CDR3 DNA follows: TGCGCCAGCAGCCAAGAGGGGAGCTCACAAGAGACCCAGTACTTC. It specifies CASSQEGSSQETQYF.

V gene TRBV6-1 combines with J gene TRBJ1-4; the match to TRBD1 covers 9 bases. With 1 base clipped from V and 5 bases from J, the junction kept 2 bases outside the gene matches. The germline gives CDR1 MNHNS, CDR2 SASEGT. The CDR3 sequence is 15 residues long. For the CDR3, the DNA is TGTGCCAGCAGTGAAGTTGGACAGGGGAATGAAAAACTGTTTTTT. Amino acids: CASSEVGQGNEKLFF.